Reported below is one T cell receptor beta chain. Its antigen is still unknown. No much larger clonotype is one base removed from it; base qualities were not supplied. Genomic DNA was extracted from sorted cells for sequencing of the TCRbeta CDR3 region. The immunoSEQ Assay was used for sequencing of TCRbeta CDR3 regions. TCRdb stores this immuneACCESS table with in-frame sequences only. Part of the clones is absent; in the studies checked, under half of the shortfall reflects unresolved V genes, and no reason is known for the rest. The sample data list approximately 91,000 clones, and 80% to 90% of these were observed just once. The ten top clones hold about 2% of the sample. This sample was included in a study of OX40 agonist ivuxolimab in advanced cancers. About the investigation overall: Ivuxolimab was an agonistic, fully human IgG2 monoclonal antibody directed against OX40 (CD134), a costimulatory receptor. Peripheral TCRbeta sequencing aimed to test whether ivuxolimab altered TCR sequence diversity and caused clonal T-cell expansion. Prior anti-PD-1, anti-PD-L1 or anti-CTLA-4 therapy was permitted, and 40% to 50% of dose-escalation patients had received checkpoint inhibitors. Intravenous ivuxolimab was administered to patients every 2 weeks at six dose levels: 0.01, 0.1, 0.3, 1.5, 3 and 10 mg/kg. The monotherapy dose-escalation portion (N ≈ 56 patients) of the phase I ivuxolimab trial is reported in the paper. Three dose-escalation patients achieved partial responses, one with hepatocellular carcinoma and two with cutaneous melanoma. In the dose-escalation cohort, approximately 82% of patients were male, and the mean age was approximately 55 years, with a range of about 20 to 90. Of the approximately 53 patients in dose escalation, 19 had hepatocellular carcinoma, roughly 15 had melanoma, 9 had renal cell carcinoma and 9 had head and neck cancer.

From a lookup of the germline V gene (reference sequence), CDR1 and CDR2 are MNHNY and SVGAGI. Germline trimming: 6 bases from V, 4 bases from J; junction bases outside gene matches: 6. The CDR3 has 14 amino acids, counting the end cysteine and phenylalanine. The sequence is cut down to CDR3 DNA, 42 bases in frame from base 1. Beyond this particular receptor, the publication reports: The antigen specificity of the clonally expanded peripheral T cells was not determined. On average, CD8+ T cells showed more expanded clones than CD4+ T cells after ivuxolimab. Low levels of normalized T-cell clonal expansion were also shown by some nonresponding patients. In partial responders in the 0.1-3.0 mg/kg groups, normalized peripheral clonal expansion was found to be among the lowest, especially among CD8+ T cells. At doses of 0.1 to 3.0 mg/kg, clonal expansion of both CD4+ and CD8+ blood T cells was observed from baseline to week 6.

Patients with autoimmune disease history or receiving systemic immunosuppression were excluded from the trial. Peripheral blood for TCR sequencing was drawn from every dose cohort at baseline, at cycle 4 day 1 and at cycle 7 day 1. Samples were obtained from an open-label, multicenter, first-in-human phase I dose-escalation trial of ivuxolimab. Adults with locally advanced or metastatic head and neck squamous cell, hepatocellular, melanoma or renal cell carcinoma were enrolled in the trial. CD4+ and CD8+ T cells were sorted separately from peripheral blood before TCR sequencing. The clonotype originates from an adult with an advanced solid tumor such as melanoma, head and neck, liver or kidney cancer. Recombination connected TRBV6-6 to TRBJ1-2, with 9 bases in between that match TRBD1. The sequenced sample was CD4+ or CD8+ T cells sorted from blood, obtained in a trial of the OX40 agonist ivuxolimab. The DNA sequence is as follows: TGTGCCAGCAGAGGGACAGGGTCCGTCTATGGCTACACCTTC. It encodes CASRGTGSVYGYTF.